This section outlines one TCR beta chain sequence together with its context. TCR beta cDNA was made from approximately 540 ng total RNA with a constant-region primer. Employing slightly modified ARM-PCR, three nested multiplex PCR rounds were run, and these gave rise to the TCR beta libraries. The first two PCR rounds used TRBV1-TRBV30 forward primers with a C-beta reverse primer, about 10 cycles each. TCRdb passed the multiplex PCR reads through MiXCR, listing each CDR3 protein once. The repertoire holds hundreds of thousands of distinct CDR3 sequences, around three fifths seen once, with roughly 8.6% in the top ten. Germline DNA was also extracted, with blood RNA taken from unsorted whole blood. V lost 5 bases, J lost 7 bases, and 15 bases lay in between. The germline CDR1 and CDR2 sequences are LNHDA and SQIVND (reference sequence). The CDR3 is 14 residues long. The data were obtained in a study of tumor-infiltrating lymphocytes in primary liver carcinoma.

The TCR comes from a man aged 40-50 years with primary liver carcinoma and hepatitis B virus infection. Sequencing used peripheral blood. This rearrangement joins TRBV19 to TRBJ1-5; D perhaps matches TRBD1 (6 bases). This CDR3 reads CASSWGGSSQPQHF. The CDR3 nucleotides are TGTGCCAGTAGTTGGGGGGGCTCTAGCCAGCCCCAGCATTTT.